These T cell receptor beta chains were read from a single sample in a study of early T cells in non-severe SARS-CoV-2 infection. From the 5' RACE reads, TCRdb called clonotypes with MiXCR, one entry per CDR3 protein. The sample has 65,000 to 90,000 distinct CDR3 sequences, 9% to 15% seen once. Sequenced: whole blood. Receptors were obtained from an adult who was a healthcare worker with PCR-confirmed SARS-CoV-2 infection or an uninfected control (not recorded which). CDR3s leave out the opening cysteine and the closing phenylalanine or tryptophan.

J gene: TRBJ1-4
V gene: TRBV4-1
CDR3 length: 14
CDR3 protein: ASSHTRRVTNEKLF

J gene: TRBJ2-4
V gene: TRBV18
CDR3 length: 13
CDR3 protein: ASSIAGGPKNIQY

J gene: TRBJ2-7
V gene: TRBV29-1
CDR3 length: 11
CDR3 protein: SVARGASYEQY

J gene: TRBJ1-2
V gene: TRBV19
CDR3 length: 10
CDR3 protein: ASSAQGYGYT

J gene: TRBJ2-7
V gene: TRBV20-1
CDR3 length: 14
CDR3 protein: SARGTSGSVSYEQY

J gene: TRBJ1-5
V gene: TRBV18
CDR3 length: 14
CDR3 protein: ASSPQAGGSGKPQH

J gene: TRBJ2-7
V gene: TRBV7-3
CDR3 length: 13
CDR3 protein: ASSPGTGGIYEQY

J gene: TRBJ2-3
V gene: TRBV5-1
CDR3 length: 15
CDR3 protein: ASSLAILAGRPDTQY

J gene: TRBJ1-5
V gene: TRBV7-2
CDR3 length: 11
CDR3 protein: ASSLFQNQPQH

J gene: TRBJ2-7
V gene: TRBV11-3
CDR3 length: 11
CDR3 protein: ATPGQGNGEQY